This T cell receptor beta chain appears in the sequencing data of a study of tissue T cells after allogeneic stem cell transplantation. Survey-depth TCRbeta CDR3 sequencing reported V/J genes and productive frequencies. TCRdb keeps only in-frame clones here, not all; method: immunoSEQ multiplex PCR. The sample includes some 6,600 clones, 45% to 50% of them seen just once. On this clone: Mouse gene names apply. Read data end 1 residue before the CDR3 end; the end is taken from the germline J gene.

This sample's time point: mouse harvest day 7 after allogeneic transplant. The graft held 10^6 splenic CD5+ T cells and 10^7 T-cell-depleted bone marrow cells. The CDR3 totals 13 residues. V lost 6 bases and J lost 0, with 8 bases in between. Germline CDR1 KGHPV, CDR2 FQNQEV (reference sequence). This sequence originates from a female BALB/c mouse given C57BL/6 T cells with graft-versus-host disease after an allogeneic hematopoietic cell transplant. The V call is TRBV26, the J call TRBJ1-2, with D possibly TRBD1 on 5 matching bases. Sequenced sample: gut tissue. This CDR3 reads CASSGQANSDYTF. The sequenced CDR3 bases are TGTGCCAGCAGCGGACAAGCAAACTCCGACTACACC.